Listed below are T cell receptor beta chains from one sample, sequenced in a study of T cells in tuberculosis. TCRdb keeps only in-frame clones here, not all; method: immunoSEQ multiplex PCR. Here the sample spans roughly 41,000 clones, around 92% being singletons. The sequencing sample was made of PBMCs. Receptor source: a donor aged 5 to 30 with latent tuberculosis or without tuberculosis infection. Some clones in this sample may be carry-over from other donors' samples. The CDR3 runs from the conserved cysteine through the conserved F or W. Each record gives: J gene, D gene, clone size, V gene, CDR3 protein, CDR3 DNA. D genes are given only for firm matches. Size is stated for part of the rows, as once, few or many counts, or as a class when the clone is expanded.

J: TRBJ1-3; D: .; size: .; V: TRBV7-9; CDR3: CASSLVAGVKNTIYF; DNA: TGTGCCAGCAGCTTAGTGGCCGGGGTGAAGAACACCATATATTTT
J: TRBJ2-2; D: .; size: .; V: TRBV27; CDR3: CASSFGQYTGELFF; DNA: TGTGCCAGCAGTTTTGGACAGTACACCGGGGAGCTGTTTTTT
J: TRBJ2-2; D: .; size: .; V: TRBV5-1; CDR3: CASSLDYEPYSTGELFF; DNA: TGCGCCAGCAGCTTGGATTATGAACCCTACAGCACCGGGGAGCTGTTTTTT
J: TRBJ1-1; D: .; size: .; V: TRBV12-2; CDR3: CASRLAPPVHGTILNTEAFF; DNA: TGTGCAAGTCGCTTAGCCCCACCAGTCCACGGGACAATTTTGAACACTGAAGCTTTCTTT
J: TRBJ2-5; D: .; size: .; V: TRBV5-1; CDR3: CASSNPEWGEETQYF; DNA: TGCGCCAGCAGCAATCCGGAGTGGGGCGAAGAGACCCAGTACTTC
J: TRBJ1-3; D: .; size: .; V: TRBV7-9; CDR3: CASRVGAQNGNTIYF; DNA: TGTGCCAGCAGGGTAGGCGCACAGAATGGAAACACCATATATTTT
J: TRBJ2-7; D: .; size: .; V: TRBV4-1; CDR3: CASSQDGRGHYEQYF; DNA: TGCGCCAGCAGCCAAGATGGGCGGGGTCACTACGAGCAGTACTTC
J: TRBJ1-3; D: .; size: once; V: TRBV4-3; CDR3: CASSPSSSSGNTIYF; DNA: TGCGCCAGCAGCCCGTCTTCCAGCTCTGGAAACACCATATATTTT
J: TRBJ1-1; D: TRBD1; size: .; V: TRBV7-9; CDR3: CASSGFGTGDTEAFF; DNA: TGTGCCAGCAGCGGCTTCGGGACAGGGGACACTGAAGCTTTCTTT
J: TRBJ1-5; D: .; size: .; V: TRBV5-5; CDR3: CASSLAPDSNQPQHF; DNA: TGTGCCAGCAGCTTGGCCCCAGACTCCAATCAGCCCCAGCATTTT
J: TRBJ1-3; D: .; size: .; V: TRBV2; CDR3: CASSAYGGEPSGNTIYF; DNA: TGTGCCAGCAGTGCCTACGGAGGGGAACCCTCTGGAAACACCATATATTTT
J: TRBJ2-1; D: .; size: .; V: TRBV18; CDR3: CASSPPGMGGSYNEQFF; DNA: TGTGCCAGCTCACCACCGGGAATGGGGGGCTCCTACAATGAGCAGTTCTTC
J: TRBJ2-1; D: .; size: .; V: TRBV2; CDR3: CASSGLRDNEQFF; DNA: TGTGCCAGCAGTGGCCTTCGGGACAATGAGCAGTTCTTC
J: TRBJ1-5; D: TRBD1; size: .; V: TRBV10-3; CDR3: CAISASSDRGVQPQHF; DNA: TGTGCCATCAGTGCGAGCTCGGACAGGGGAGTTCAGCCCCAGCATTTT
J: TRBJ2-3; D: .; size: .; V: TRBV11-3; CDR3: CASSFGGDTQYF; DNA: TGTGCCAGCAGCTTTGGAGGGGATACGCAGTATTTT
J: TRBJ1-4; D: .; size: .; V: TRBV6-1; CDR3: CATQRGWGEKLFF; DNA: TGTGCCACTCAAAGGGGATGGGGTGAAAAACTGTTTTTT
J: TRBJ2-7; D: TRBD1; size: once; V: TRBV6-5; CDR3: CASSFPPGTGPYEQYF; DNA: TGTGCCAGCAGTTTCCCCCCCGGGACAGGGCCATACGAGCAGTACTTC
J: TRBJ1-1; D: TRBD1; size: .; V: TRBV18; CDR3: CASSDREVNTEAFF; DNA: TGTGCCAGCTCAGACAGGGAAGTGAACACTGAAGCTTTCTTT
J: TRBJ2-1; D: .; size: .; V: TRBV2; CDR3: CASTTGFSYNEQFF; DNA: TGTGCCAGCACTACGGGATTCTCCTACAATGAGCAGTTCTTC